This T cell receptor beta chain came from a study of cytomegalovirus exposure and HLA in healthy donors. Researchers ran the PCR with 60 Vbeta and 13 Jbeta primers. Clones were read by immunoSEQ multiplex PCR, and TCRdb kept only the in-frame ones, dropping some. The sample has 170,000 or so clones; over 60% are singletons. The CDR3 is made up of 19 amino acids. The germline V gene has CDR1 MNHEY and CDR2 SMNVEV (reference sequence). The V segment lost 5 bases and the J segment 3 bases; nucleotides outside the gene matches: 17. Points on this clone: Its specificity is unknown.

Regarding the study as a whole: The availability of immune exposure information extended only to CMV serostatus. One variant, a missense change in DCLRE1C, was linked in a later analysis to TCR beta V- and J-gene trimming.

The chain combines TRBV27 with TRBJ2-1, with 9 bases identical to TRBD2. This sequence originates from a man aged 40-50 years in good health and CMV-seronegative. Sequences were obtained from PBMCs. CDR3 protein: CASSPPRSASGTYYNEQFF. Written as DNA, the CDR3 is TGTGCCAGCAGTCCCCCCCGGTCGGCTAGCGGGACTTACTACAATGAGCAGTTCTTC.